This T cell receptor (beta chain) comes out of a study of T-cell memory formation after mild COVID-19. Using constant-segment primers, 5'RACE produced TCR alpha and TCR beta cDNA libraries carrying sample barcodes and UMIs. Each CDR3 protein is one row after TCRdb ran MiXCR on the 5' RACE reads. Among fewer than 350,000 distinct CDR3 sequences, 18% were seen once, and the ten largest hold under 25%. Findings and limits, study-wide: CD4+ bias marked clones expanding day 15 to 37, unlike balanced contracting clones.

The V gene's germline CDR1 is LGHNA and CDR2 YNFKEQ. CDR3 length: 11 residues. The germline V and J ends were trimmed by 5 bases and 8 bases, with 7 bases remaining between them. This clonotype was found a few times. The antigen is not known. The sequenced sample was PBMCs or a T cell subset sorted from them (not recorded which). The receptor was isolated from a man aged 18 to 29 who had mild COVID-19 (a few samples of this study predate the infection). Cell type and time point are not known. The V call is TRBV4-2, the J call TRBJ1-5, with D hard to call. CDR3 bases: TGTGCCAGCAGCGGAAGGAAGCCCCAGCATTTT. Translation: CASSGRKPQHF.